This TCR beta chain was sequenced during a study of CD4+ T cells in melanoma. Study findings and constraints: CD8+ T cell, macrophage and B cell function reportedly correlated with neoantigen-specific CD4+ T cells. In melanoma, neoantigen-specific CD4+ T cells reportedly differed in differentiation state.

With respect to this clone: The antigen remains undetermined.

Germline trimming cut 0 bases from V and 9 bases from J; bases unmatched to any gene: 4. The CDR3 covers 13 residues. The germline V gene has CDR1 LNHNV and CDR2 YYDKDF (reference sequence). Assay: immunoSEQ multiplex PCR; the TCRdb copy retains only in-frame clones and omits some. The table lists 15,000 or so clones, more than 70% of them singletons. The J gene is TRBJ1-1, the V gene TRBV15, with 7 nucleotides matching TRBD1. The clonotype originates from a human donor with melanoma. Sequenced input: cells from a culture (not recorded whether cultured in vitro). The CDR3 DNA sequence: TGTGCCACCAGCAGAGACGGACAGGAGCAAGCTTTCTTT. It encodes CATSRDGQEQAFF.